This record covers a single T cell receptor (beta chain). Its antigen is not identified. The germline V and J ends were trimmed by 2 bases and 4 bases, with 11 bases remaining between them. Germline V lookup: CDR1 MNHEY, CDR2 SMNVEV (reference sequence). The CDR3 contains 15 residues. The protocol was immunoSEQ multiplex PCR, while the TCRdb copy is restricted to in-frame clones and leaves out a portion. In the table there are about 93,000 clones, 92% of which are singletons. These data originate in a study of OX40 agonist ivuxolimab in advanced cancers. About the research overall: At 0.01 to 10 mg/kg, ivuxolimab was administered intravenously to patients every 2 weeks.

Study-wide results and caveats: There was clonal expansion of CD4+ and CD8+ blood T cells by week 6 at 0.1 to 3.0 mg/kg.

The receptor comes from an adult with an advanced solid tumor such as melanoma, head and neck, liver or kidney cancer. The rearrangement links TRBV27 to TRBJ1-4; no clear D. This specimen consisted of CD4+ or CD8+ T cells sorted from blood, obtained in a trial of the OX40 agonist ivuxolimab. The CDR3 loop is CASSLSVLGNEKLFF. For the CDR3, the DNA is TGTGCCAGCAGTTTAAGCGTACTGGGTAATGAAAAACTGTTTTTT. Together with reference TRBV27 and TRBJ1-4, the CDR3 gives the full variable domain: EAQVTQNPRYLITVTGKKLTVTCSQNMNHEYMSWYRQDPGLGLRQIYYSMNVEVTDKGDVPEGYKVSRKEKRNFPLILESPSPNQTSLYFCASSLSVLGNEKLFFGSGTQLSVL.